The 12 T cell receptor beta chains in this list originate from one sample, sequenced in a study of T cell changes during pregnancy in multiple sclerosis. Sequencing used immunoSEQ multiplex PCR; TCRdb keeps in-frame clones, though not all of them. The profile shows tens of thousands of clones, roughly nine tenths of them singletons. The sample here was peripheral blood, taken in the second trimester of pregnancy. The receptor set was obtained from a female donor with multiple sclerosis, enrolled in a pregnancy study.

This chain links TRBV4-2 with TRBJ2-7; weak D call: TRBD1 (5 bases). V was clipped by 1 base and J by 1 base, with 14 bases between them. CDR3 length equals 16 residues. Germline V lookup: CDR1 LGHNA, CDR2 YNFKEQ. CDR3 nucleotide sequence: TGTGCCAGCAGCCAAGTTGCCCTAGGGGCATCCTACGAGCAGTACTTC. This codes for CASSQVALGASYEQYF.

The genes are TRBV6-6 and TRBJ1-1; D perhaps matches TRBD1 (6 bases). This CDR3 comprises 13 residues. CDR1 and CDR2 from the germline V gene are MNHNY and SVGAGI (reference sequence). Deletions cut 5 bases from V and 4 bases from J, with 11 bases between. The CDR3 sequence: CASSGGGGTEAFF. DNA of the CDR3: TGTGCCAGCAGTGGGGGGGGCGGCACTGAAGCTTTCTTT.

The chain has TRBV5-1 and TRBJ1-5; D uncertain. The CDR3 runs to 16 residues. CDR1 SGHRS and CDR2 YFSETQ come from the germline V gene. V was trimmed by 0 bases and J by 3 bases, leaving 13 bases between them. The CDR3 here is CASSLGLRTDNQPQHF. CDR3 coding DNA: TGCGCCAGCAGCTTGGGACTACGGACGGACAATCAGCCCCAGCATTTT.

This sequence joins TRBV6-6 and TRBJ1-2, with 8 bases aligning to TRBD1. V was clipped by 9 bases and J by 3 bases; unmatched bases: 6. The V gene's germline CDR1 is MNHNY and CDR2 SVGAGI (reference sequence). This CDR3 region has 13 residues. The CDR3 sequence is CASEDREHYGYTF. DNA of the CDR3: TGTGCCAGTGAGGACAGGGAGCACTATGGCTACACCTTC.

The sample holds a few counts of this clone. The chain employs TRBV4-1 and TRBJ1-1; the match to TRBD1 covers 7 bases. Germline CDR1 is MGHRA and CDR2 is YSYEKL. The CDR3 loop spans 11 amino acids. Germline trimming cut 8 bases from V and 5 bases from J; bases unmatched to any gene: 2. The DNA for the CDR3 is TGCGCCAGCCAGGGGGTTACTGAAGCTTTCTTT. It encodes CASQGVTEAFF.

The chain couples TRBV19 to TRBJ1-2; D uncertain. In germline, CDR1 is LNHDA, CDR2 SQIVND (reference sequence). There are 12 residues in the CDR3. Trimming removed 6 bases from V and 4 bases from J, with 9 bases in between. This CDR3 is CASSYSGYGYTF. The CDR3 nucleotides read TGTGCCAGTAGCTACTCGGGCTATGGCTACACCTTC.

V is TRBV9 and J is TRBJ2-1; TRBD1 matches 9 bases. This CDR3 is built from 15 residues. Germline assignment: CDR1 SGDLS and CDR2 YYNGEE. With 3 bases clipped from V and 6 bases from J, the junction kept 7 bases outside the gene matches. CDR3 in amino acids: CASSAGTGYGNEQFF. The CDR3, as DNA: TGTGCCAGCAGCGCCGGGACAGGGTATGGCAATGAGCAGTTCTTC. Full variable domain (outside the CDR3, taken from reference TRBV9 and TRBJ2-1): DSGVTQTPKHLITATGQRVTLRCSPRSGDLSVYWYQQSLDQGLQFLIQYYNGEERAKGNILERFSAQQFPDLHSELNLSSLELGDSALYFCASSAGTGYGNEQFFGPGTRLTVL.

The chain joins TRBV4-1 to TRBJ2-3, with TRBD2 matching over 9 bases. CDR1 is MGHRA and CDR2 is YSYEKL in the germline V gene. V was pared by 1 base and J by 3 bases, with 5 bases of the junction left unmatched. This CDR3 has 16 amino acids. The CDR3 here is CASSQGLAGLTDTQYF. The CDR3 DNA reads TGCGCCAGCAGCCAAGGGCTAGCGGGGCTGACAGATACGCAGTATTTT.

The chain links TRBV7-9 to TRBJ2-7; 9 bases agree with TRBD1. The CDR3 is 14 residues long. Germline CDR1 and CDR2: SEHNR and FQNEAQ (reference sequence). V was pared by 3 bases and J by 5 bases, with 5 bases of the junction left unmatched. The CDR3 DNA reads as TGTGCCAGCAGCTTCACCGGGACAGGGAACGAGCAGTACTTC. This gives the protein CASSFTGTGNEQYF.

This sequence joins TRBV5-4 and TRBJ1-1; unclear D gene. V was trimmed by 4 bases and J by 4 bases, leaving 26 bases between them. The CDR3 extends over 18 amino acids. Germline assignment: CDR1 SGHNT and CDR2 YYREEE (reference sequence). This chain's CDR3 is CASSIRDLIRSEGTEAFF. For the CDR3, the DNA is TGTGCCAGCAGCATACGAGATTTGATTAGGAGTGAGGGCACTGAAGCTTTCTTT.

The chain recombines TRBV19 with TRBJ2-6; 13 bases match TRBD2. Germline V gene sequence: CDR1 LNHDA, CDR2 SQIVND (reference sequence). The length of the CDR3 is 19 residues. The ends lost 1 base at V and 0 bases at J; junction bases unmatched: 3. Written as DNA, the CDR3 is TGTGCCAGTAGTATAGGACTAGCGGGGGGTAGCTCTGGGGCCAACGTCCTGACTTTC. Its translation is CASSIGLAGGSSGANVLTF.

The chain employs TRBV27 and TRBJ2-1, with a possible D match to TRBD2 (5 bases). The CDR3 runs to 11 residues. The V gene lost 3 bases and the J gene lost 10 bases, with 7 bases spanning the gap. Germline V CDR1 and CDR2: MNHEY, SMNVEV (reference sequence). The CDR3 sequence is CASSLRGEQFF. Written as DNA, the CDR3 is TGTGCCAGCAGTTTGCGAGGGGAGCAGTTCTTC.